Below, 21 T cell receptor beta chains from the same sample are listed, as sequenced in a study of early T cells in non-severe SARS-CoV-2 infection. TCRdb used MiXCR to reprocess the 5' RACE reads, holding one entry per CDR3 protein. Of around 60,000 distinct CDR3 sequences in the sample, roughly 13% were seen once. Sequencing was carried out using whole blood. The receptors shown here come from an adult who was a healthcare worker with PCR-confirmed SARS-CoV-2 infection or an uninfected control (not recorded which).

This clonotype was seen a handful of times. The chain recombines TRBV7-2 with TRBJ2-1, with 9 bases fitting TRBD2. The CDR3 is 15 amino acids. Germline V gene data show CDR1 as SGHTA and CDR2 as FQGNSA. The J segment lost 4 bases and the V segment lost 5 bases, leaving 6 bases of the junction unmatched. The CDR3 DNA reads TGTGCCAGCAGCCCCGGGGGACTAGCATACAATGAGCAGTTCTTC. Its protein is CASSPGGLAYNEQFF.

This clonotype was counted between two and nine times. The chain links TRBV4-2 to TRBJ1-1, with D maybe TRBD1 (6 bases). Trimming removed 1 base from V and 0 bases from J, with 12 bases in between. The V gene's germline CDR1 is LGHNA and CDR2 YNFKEQ. The CDR3 has 16 residues. The DNA for the CDR3 is TGTGCCAGCAGCCAAGCTCCCAGGGGTTTGAACACTGAAGCTTTCTTT. Residues: CASSQAPRGLNTEAFF.

V gene TRBV5-1 combines with J gene TRBJ2-5; D not resolved. The V gene's germline CDR1 is SGHRS and CDR2 YFSETQ. The CDR3 is 16 residues long. V lost 0 bases and J lost 1, with 13 bases in between. CDR3 in DNA: TGCGCCAGCAGCTTGGGGAATTTCCAGTCCCAAGAGACCCAGTACTTC. It codes for CASSLGNFQSQETQYF.

This sequence joins TRBV7-2 and TRBJ2-7; D ambiguous. V was pared by 5 bases and J by 2 bases, with 10 bases between. Germline V gene sequence: CDR1 SGHTA, CDR2 FQGNSA. The CDR3 runs to 13 residues. The CDR3 region has the DNA TGTGCCAGCAGCCGAAACGCGGCCTACGAGCAGTACTTC. This sequence encodes CASSRNAAYEQYF.

A word on this clonotype: This clone may be a read error of a much larger clone one base away. The V call is TRBV2, the J call TRBJ1-6, with TRBD1 identical over 9 bases. The length of the CDR3 is 13 residues. Germline CDR1 reads SNHLY; CDR2 reads FYNNEI. CDR3 sequence (DNA): TGTGGTGCTATGGACAGGGGAAGTTCACCCCTCCACTTT. As protein: CGAMDRGSSPLHF.

This clonotype was counted between two and nine times. This chain links TRBV7-8 with TRBJ1-2; D uncertain. V lost 5 bases, J lost 8 bases, and 18 bases lay in between. The CDR3 runs to 14 residues. Germline V CDR1 and CDR2: SGHVS, FQNEAQ. The chain's CDR3 is CASSQSYSRIGYTF. As DNA, the CDR3 is TGTGCCAGCAGCCAATCGTACTCGCGAATCGGCTACACCTTC.

The chain employs TRBV12-3 or TRBV12-4 and TRBJ1-1; D gene uncertain. The V end was cut by 1 base, the J end by 6 bases, with 3 bases between. CDR3 length: 11 residues. CDR3 sequence reads: CASSLGAEAFF. CDR3 nucleotide sequence: TGTGCCAGCAGTTTAGGGGCTGAAGCTTTCTTT.

In this sample, this clonotype turned up many times. The chain employs TRBV3-1 and TRBJ2-2; TRBD1 might be the D (5 bases). V lost 6 bases and J 5 bases, leaving 7 bases between the germline ends. The germline V gene encodes CDR1 LGHDT and CDR2 YNNKEL (reference sequence). The CDR3 sequence is 12 residues long. CDR3 region: CASRSGTGELFF. DNA for the CDR3: TGTGCCAGCAGATCAGGGACCGGGGAGCTGTTTTTT.

The chain couples TRBV11-2 to TRBJ2-2; tentatively, D is TRBD1 (6 bases). Germline V gives CDR1 SGHAT, CDR2 FQNNGV. This CDR3 has 14 residues. V was shortened by 6 bases and J by 0 bases, with 8 bases between the two germline ends. CDR3 nucleotide sequence: TGTGCCAGCAGGGACAGAACGAACACCGGGGAGCTGTTTTTT. Translated: CASRDRTNTGELFF.

This clonotype appeared a few times. V and J are TRBV3-1 and TRBJ1-2, with a possible D match to TRBD1 (5 bases). CDR1 LGHDT and CDR2 YNNKEL come from the germline V gene (reference sequence). V lost 0 bases and J lost 4, with 12 bases in between. The CDR3 runs 15 residues. The CDR3 nucleotides are TGTGCCAGCAGCCAAGAGGGACCCCAACTCTATGGCTACACCTTC. Translating it yields CASSQEGPQLYGYTF.

The table lists this clonotype with a few counts. The chain combines TRBV5-1 with TRBJ2-7, with D perhaps matching TRBD2 (6 bases). With 4 bases removed from V and 5 bases from J, the gap between germline ends came to 16 bases. Germline values: CDR1 SGHRS, CDR2 YFSETQ. CDR3 length: 14 amino acids. The chain's CDR3 is CASSPAGGLHEQYF. Here the CDR3 DNA reads TGCGCCAGCAGCCCTGCCGGGGGTCTCCACGAGCAGTACTTC.

There are a few counts of this clonotype. The CDR3 nucleotides are TGTGCCAGCAGTTTAAGGGGGCTTAATTCACCCCTCCACTTT. Residues: CASSLRGLNSPLHF. The V gene is TRBV12-3 or TRBV12-4, the J gene TRBJ1-6; TRBD1 matches 7 bases. The J segment lost 6 bases and the V segment lost 2 bases, leaving 1 base of the junction unmatched. There are 14 residues in the CDR3.

This clonotype was observed a few times. The rearrangement joins TRBV5-6 to TRBJ2-1; the match to TRBD1 covers 8 bases. Germline V gene data show CDR1 as SGHDT and CDR2 as YYEEEE. The CDR3 has 14 amino acids. Losses at the gene ends were 4 bases for V and 4 bases for J; bases not matched to a gene: 4. The CDR3 protein is CASSTRTGYNEQFF. The CDR3 DNA sequence: TGTGCCAGCAGCACCCGGACAGGGTACAATGAGCAGTTCTTC.

This chain uses TRBV20-1 with TRBJ1-2; tentative D call: TRBD1 (5 bases). Germline CDR1 is DFQATT and CDR2 is SNEGSKA (reference sequence). The V gene lost 8 bases and the J gene lost 1 base, with 14 bases spanning the gap. CDR3 length equals 13 residues. The CDR3 spells CSTRRGFNYGYTF. In nucleotides, the CDR3 is TGCAGTACCAGACGGGGGTTTAACTATGGCTACACCTTC.

Only a few counts were recorded for this clonotype. The J gene is TRBJ1-2, the V gene TRBV9; D ambiguous. This CDR3 is built from 14 residues. The V end was cut by 0 bases, the J end by 8 bases, with 14 bases between. The germline V gene encodes CDR1 SGDLS and CDR2 YYNGEE. This CDR3 reads CASSVAFGQGGYTF. The CDR3 DNA sequence: TGTGCCAGCAGCGTAGCGTTCGGCCAAGGCGGCTACACCTTC. Full variable domain (rest looked up from reference TRBV9 and TRBJ1-2): DSGVTQTPKHLITATGQRVTLRCSPRSGDLSVYWYQQSLDQGLQFLIQYYNGEERAKGNILERFSAQQFPDLHSELNLSSLELGDSALYFCASSVAFGQGGYTFGSGTRLTVV.

This clonotype was detected only a few times. The chain combines TRBV5-4 with TRBJ2-5, with 10 bases aligning to TRBD2. The ends lost 3 bases at V and 5 bases at J; junction bases unmatched: 7. Germline CDR1 SGHNT, CDR2 YYREEE (reference sequence). This CDR3 is 15 amino acids long. The CDR3 loop reads CASSWTSGERETQYF. CDR3 coding DNA: TGTGCCAGCAGCTGGACTAGCGGCGAAAGGGAGACCCAGTACTTC.

This clonotype was counted at least ten times. The rearrangement links TRBV4-1 to TRBJ1-1; 11 positions match TRBD1. Germline V gene data show CDR1 as MGHRA and CDR2 as YSYEKL. The V gene end was trimmed by 1 base and the J gene end by 3 bases; junction bases not matched to a gene: 7. The CDR3 is made up of 17 amino acids. DNA of the CDR3: TGCGCCAGCAGCCAAGGGACAGGGGGCGCGGGAGACACTGAAGCTTTCTTT. Translating it yields CASSQGTGGAGDTEAFF.

This clonotype has at least ten counts. This chain links TRBV18 with TRBJ2-3; the match to TRBD1 covers 8 bases. The CDR3 is 14 amino acids. J lost 0 bases, V lost 7 bases, and 3 bases had no gene match. Germline-derived CDR1 and CDR2 are KGHSH and LQKENI. The CDR3 here is CASCQGASTDTQYF. The DNA for the CDR3 is TGTGCCAGCTGCCAGGGGGCCAGCACAGATACGCAGTATTTT.

This clonotype was picked up a small number of times. This chain connects TRBV7-9 to TRBJ2-7; D is unclear. Germline values: CDR1 SEHNR, CDR2 FQNEAQ (reference sequence). V was clipped by 5 bases and J by 4 bases, with 9 bases between them. CDR3 length: 12 amino acids. As DNA, the CDR3 is TGTGCCAGCAGCCACCTGGGGTACGAGCAGTACTTC. Translation gives CASSHLGYEQYF. Drawing the rest from reference TRBV7-9 and TRBJ2-7, the complete variable domain is DTGVSQNPRHKITKRGQNVTFRCDPISEHNRLYWYRQTLGQGPEFLTYFQNEAQLEKSRLLSDRFSAERPKGSFSTLEIQRTEQGDSAMYLCASSHLGYEQYFGPGTRLTVT.

This chain uses TRBV6-5 with TRBJ1-2, with D maybe TRBD1 (5 bases). This CDR3 contains 14 residues. Trimming removed 6 bases from V and 4 bases from J, with 15 bases in between. CDR1 is MNHEY and CDR2 is SVGAGI in the germline V gene. CDR3 sequence (DNA): TGTGCCAGCAGCTTCGACAGCCTGGCCTATGGCTACACCTTC. It is translated as CASSFDSLAYGYTF.

This clonotype was seen ten or more times. The chain has TRBV6-4 and TRBJ2-2, with D possibly TRBD1 on 6 matching bases. V was trimmed by 6 bases and J by 6 bases, leaving 11 bases between them. CDR1 is MRHNA and CDR2 is SNTAGT in the germline V gene. The CDR3 has 13 amino acids. The CDR3: CASSVGQPGELFF. In nucleotides, the CDR3 is TGTGCCAGCAGCGTCGGACAGCCCGGGGAGCTGTTTTTT.